Presented here are 30 T cell receptor beta chains from one specimen sequenced in a study of shared clonotypes between healthy human individuals. Assay: immunoSEQ multiplex PCR; the TCRdb copy retains only in-frame clones and omits some. The sample contains about 79,000 clones, 60% to 65% of which appear only once. Input material: memory CD8+ T cells sorted from blood. Subset: CD45RO+ cells pooled with CCR7-negative TemRA cells. These receptor sequences come from a man younger than 45 in good health.

This clone was picked up a small number of times. The chain links TRBV6-6 to TRBJ1-5; D remains unclear. This CDR3 contains 13 residues. Between the trimmed V and J ends, which lost 7 bases and 6 bases, there was a span of 13 bases. Germline lookup yields CDR1 MNHNY and CDR2 SVGAGI (reference sequence). In DNA, the CDR3 is TGTGCCAGCACCCACCGGGAGGTTCAGCCCCAGCATTTT. Translated, it gives CASTHREVQPQHF.

This clone has more than one count but fewer than ten. V gene TRBV28 combines with J gene TRBJ2-7; TRBD1 matches at 7 bases. Germline V CDR1 and CDR2: MDHEN, SYDVKM. The CDR3 is 17 amino acids. The trim removed 1 base at V and 1 base at J, leaving 10 bases unmatched. The CDR3 nucleotides read TGTGCCAGCAGTTTATCGGTGGGACAGATAACTTCCTACGAGCAGTACTTC. Translation gives CASSLSVGQITSYEQYF.

The CDR3 DNA sequence: TGTGCCACCAGCAGAGATATCGAGTCCTCTTCGTTCTTC. This sequence encodes CATSRDIESSSFF. The V and J genes are TRBV15 and TRBJ2-1, with unresolved D. Germline CDR1 reads LNHNV; CDR2 reads YYDKDF (reference sequence). The CDR3 has 13 amino acids. Trimming stripped 0 bases from V and 15 bases from J, with 15 bases between.

This chain links TRBV10-3 with TRBJ2-3; TRBD2 matches 11 bases. This CDR3 contains 15 residues. With 9 bases clipped from V and 5 bases from J, the junction kept 10 bases outside the gene matches. Germline V gene lookup returns CDR1 ENHRY and CDR2 SYGVKD. In nucleotides, the CDR3 is TGTGCCATAACGGGCGTAGCGGGAGGGGTAGATACGCAGTATTTT. Translation gives CAITGVAGGVDTQYF.

The gene calls are TRBV6-1 and TRBJ1-1, with D possibly being TRBD1 (6 bases). There are 14 residues in the CDR3. The ends were cut back, 2 bases at V and 3 bases at J, with 10 bases in the middle. Per germline, CDR1 MNHNS and CDR2 SASEGT. The CDR3 DNA reads TGTGCCAGCAGTGAACTACAGGGACACACTGAAGCTTTCTTT. Protein product: CASSELQGHTEAFF.

The genes are TRBV7-2 and TRBJ2-7; 8 positions match TRBD1. The CDR3 extends over 14 amino acids. V lost 6 bases to trimming and J lost 2 bases; unmatched junction nucleotides: 6. Per germline, CDR1 SGHTA and CDR2 FQGNSA. DNA for the CDR3: TGTGCCAGCAGTTACGCGGGACAGGCCTACGAGCAGTACTTC. Protein sequence: CASSYAGQAYEQYF.

The sample holds many counts of this clone. The chain has TRBV28 and TRBJ2-2, with 9 bases lining up with TRBD2. V lost 1 base and J lost 5; bases outside the gene matches: 2. The CDR3 is 15 residues long. From germline, CDR1 is MDHEN and CDR2 SYDVKM. CDR3 sequence reads: CASSLLAGETGELFF. As DNA, the CDR3 is TGTGCCAGCAGTTTATTAGCGGGAGAAACCGGGGAGCTGTTTTTT.

This clone was seen only a few times. V gene TRBV7-9 combines with J gene TRBJ2-1; the match to TRBD2 covers 12 bases. Per germline, CDR1 SEHNR and CDR2 FQNEAQ (reference sequence). The CDR3 is 16 residues long. V trimming: 1 base; J trimming: 8 bases; junction bases outside the gene matches: 6. The DNA of the CDR3 is TGTGCCAGCAGCTTAGGGACTAGCGGGGATGTATATGAGCAGTTCTTC. Translating it yields CASSLGTSGDVYEQFF.

The gene calls are TRBV2 and TRBJ2-3; D assignment may be TRBD1 or TRBD2 (5 bases each). Trimming removed 4 bases from V and 7 bases from J, with 27 bases in between. This CDR3 spans 18 amino acids. Germline V lookup: CDR1 SNHLY, CDR2 FYNNEI. CDR3 bases: TGTGCCAGCAGTGGGGTTAGGGGTTTATCCCCAGCGGCATATACGCAGTATTTT. Its translation is CASSGVRGLSPAAYTQYF.

The chain has TRBV7-6 and TRBJ1-1, with D perhaps TRBD1 (5 bases). Trimming cost V 1 base and J 1 base, with 10 bases left between them. The germline V gene has CDR1 SGHVS and CDR2 FNYEAQ. The CDR3 is 15 amino acids. CDR3 coding DNA: TGTGCCAGCAGCTTAGTGCAGGGAACGAACACTGAAGCTTTCTTT. This sequence encodes CASSLVQGTNTEAFF. Full variable domain (missing parts from reference TRBV7-6 and TRBJ1-1): GAGVSQSPRYKVTKRGQDVALRCDPISGHVSLYWYRQALGQGPEFLTYFNYEAQQDKSGLPNDRFSAERPEGSISTLTIQRTEQRDSAMYRCASSLVQGTNTEAFFGQGTRLTVV.

The V gene is TRBV7-6, the J gene TRBJ2-1; D may be TRBD1 (5 bases). The CDR3 contains 17 residues. Per the germline V gene, CDR1 is SGHVS and CDR2 is FNYEAQ. Trimming pared 3 bases from V and 3 bases from J, leaving 18 bases between. For the CDR3, the DNA is TGTGCCAGCAGCTTGCCAGCTAGTGGTAGGGGCTACAATGAGCAGTTCTTC. It specifies CASSLPASGRGYNEQFF.

This clone was seen a handful of times. Distinct nucleotide sequences in the sample also encode this CDR3. The chain has TRBV29-1 and TRBJ1-1; D remains unclear. This CDR3 has 12 amino acids. The germline V and J ends were trimmed by 4 bases and 1 base, with 7 bases remaining between them. Per germline, CDR1 SQVTM and CDR2 ANQGSEA. CDR3 sequence (DNA): TGCAGCGTTGTCCCAGGGAACACTGAAGCTTTCTTT. Protein: CSVVPGNTEAFF.

The chain uses TRBV6-5 and TRBJ2-1, with a weak D call TRBD1 (5 bases). Trimming stripped 5 bases from V and 6 bases from J, with 14 bases between. The CDR3 has 14 amino acids. Germline V CDR1 and CDR2: MNHEY, SVGAGI. DNA of the CDR3: TGTGCCAGCAGTACAGGCCTCGAGTTCAATGAGCAGTTCTTC. This translates into CASSTGLEFNEQFF.

V and J are TRBV29-1 and TRBJ2-1; 10 nucleotides line up with TRBD2. The CDR3 contains 13 residues. CDR1 SQVTM and CDR2 ANQGSEA come from the germline V gene. After removal of 5 bases from V and 7 bases from J, the junction contained 5 bases not matched to a gene. CDR3 bases: TGCAGCGTTTCTAGCGGGAGTGGAAATGAGCAGTTCTTC. Translating it yields CSVSSGSGNEQFF.

The rearrangement uses TRBV7-9 and TRBJ2-1; D gene uncertain. Between the trimmed V and J ends, which lost 4 bases and 6 bases, there was a span of 10 bases. The CDR3 loop spans 13 amino acids. The germline V gene has CDR1 SEHNR and CDR2 FQNEAQ (reference sequence). As DNA, the CDR3 is TGTGCCAGCAGCTCCCCGTTCCCCAATGAGCAGTTCTTC. Encoded protein: CASSSPFPNEQFF.

This chain joins TRBV5-4 and TRBJ2-1, with TRBD2 matching over 7 bases. Per germline, CDR1 SGHNT and CDR2 YYREEE (reference sequence). J was trimmed by 5 bases and V by 4 bases; bases with no gene match: 6. This CDR3 has 14 residues. The CDR3 DNA is TGTGCCAGCAGCCGGACCGCGGGGGACAATGAGCAGTTCTTC. Translation gives CASSRTAGDNEQFF.

The CDR3 protein is CASSLRYDYNEQFF. CDR3 in DNA: TGTGCCAGCAGCTTACGCTACGACTACAATGAGCAGTTCTTC. This chain links TRBV7-2 with TRBJ2-1; D unclear. Germline V gives CDR1 SGHTA, CDR2 FQGNSA. The CDR3 has 14 residues. V lost 2 bases to trimming and J lost 3 bases, with 8 bases between them.

The genes are TRBV11-3 and TRBJ2-2; D unclear. CDR3 length: 16 residues. Per the germline V gene, CDR1 is SGHNT and CDR2 is YENEEA. The V end was cut by 5 bases, the J end by 0 bases, with 13 bases between. The CDR3 protein is CASSLVGQSNTGELFF. The CDR3 DNA follows: TGTGCCAGCAGCCTAGTAGGGCAGTCGAACACCGGGGAGCTGTTTTTT. The full variable domain, its missing parts supplied by reference TRBV11-3 and TRBJ2-2, is EAGVVQSPRYKIIEKKQPVAFWCNPISGHNTLYWYLQNLGQGPELLIRYENEEAVDDSQLPKDRFSAERLKGVDSTLKIQPAELGDSAVYLCASSLVGQSNTGELFFGEGSRLTVL.

The V gene is TRBV27, the J gene TRBJ2-2; D is undetermined. The length of the CDR3 is 15 residues. V lost 1 base and J lost 3, with 9 bases in between. Germline V gives CDR1 MNHEY, CDR2 SMNVEV (reference sequence). This chain's CDR3 is CASSLLGAYTGELFF. DNA for the CDR3: TGTGCCAGCAGTTTATTGGGCGCGTACACCGGGGAGCTGTTTTTT.

This clone was detected many times. The same CDR3 can be traced to other DNA sequences in this sample. The chain employs TRBV6-4 and TRBJ2-2, with 10 bases identical to TRBD2. Germline CDR1 MRHNA, CDR2 SNTAGT. The CDR3 has 15 amino acids. V shed 4 bases and J 1 base; nucleotides not matched to a gene: 0. The CDR3 nucleotides read TGTGCCAGCAGTGGGACTAGCGGGAACACCGGGGAGCTGTTTTTT. Encoded protein: CASSGTSGNTGELFF.

This clone was seen repeatedly, ten times or more. Different DNA sequences within this sample yield the same CDR3. The chain recombines TRBV6-4 with TRBJ2-1, with 9 bases that match TRBD2. CDR3 length: 16 amino acids. Per germline, CDR1 MRHNA and CDR2 SNTAGT. The junction had 0 bases not matched to a gene; V was cut back by 0 bases and J by 0 bases. The CDR3 bases are TGTGCCAGCAGTGACTCGACTAGCGGCTCCTACAATGAGCAGTTCTTC. As protein: CASSDSTSGSYNEQFF.

This chain links TRBV27 with TRBJ2-7, with D perhaps TRBD2 (5 bases). Trimming stripped 1 base from V and 5 bases from J, with 12 bases between. Germline CDR1 and CDR2: MNHEY and SMNVEV (reference sequence). The CDR3 spans 14 residues. For the CDR3, the DNA is TGTGCCAGCAGTTTATACCGGGGTGGGGACGAGCAGTACTTC. Its translation: CASSLYRGGDEQYF.

This chain connects TRBV21-1 to TRBJ1-2. TRBV21-1 is a pseudogene. The CDR3 sequence is 14 residues long. The CDR3 DNA follows: TGTGCCAGCAGCAAACCAGGGGGGGGCGTTGGCTACACCTTC. Protein: CASSKPGGGVGYTF.

The chain has TRBV11-2 and TRBJ2-7, with 9 bases aligning to TRBD1. The CDR3 length is 15 residues. Germline loops: CDR1 SGHAT, CDR2 FQNNGV. V dropped 4 bases and J dropped 2; count of bases not matched to a gene: 6. CDR3 nucleotides: TGTGCCAGCAGCTCTTACAGGGGGCAAGCCTACGAGCAGTACTTC. Translating it yields CASSSYRGQAYEQYF.

Concerning this clone: Germline is not matched at one junction end, which may reflect a read error. The chain joins TRBV7-8 to TRBJ2-3; D remains ambiguous. Germline lookup yields CDR1 SGHVS and CDR2 FQNEAQ. This CDR3 comprises 12 residues. The CDR3 bases are TGTGCCAGCAGCCTCCCGGGCAGCACCTCTAATTTT. Encoded protein: CASSLPGSTSNF.

Remarks on this clone: Distinct nucleotide sequences in the sample also encode this CDR3. The chain links TRBV7-2 to TRBJ2-7; D uncertain. Germline lookup yields CDR1 SGHTA and CDR2 FQGNSA. V shed 1 base and J shed 3 bases, with 7 bases lying between them. This CDR3 contains 13 residues. CDR3 DNA: TGTGCCAGCAGCTTAGATCGGTACTACGAGCAGTACTTC. Translated: CASSLDRYYEQYF.

Only one count was recorded for this clone. The chain uses TRBV25-1 and TRBJ2-7; D might be TRBD1 (6 bases). V was trimmed by 3 bases and J by 0 bases, leaving 9 bases between them. The CDR3 has 14 residues. Germline CDR1 and CDR2: MGHDK and SYGVNS. The CDR3 loop reads CASSDRDTSYEQYF. Written as DNA, the CDR3 is TGTGCCAGCAGTGACCGGGACACCTCCTACGAGCAGTACTTC.

This clone was picked up a small number of times. The gene calls are TRBV6-6 and TRBJ1-2, with D perhaps TRBD1 (6 bases). Germline-derived CDR1 and CDR2 are MNHNY and SVGAGI (reference sequence). The V end lost 6 bases, the J end lost 4 bases, and 21 bases lay between the germline ends. The CDR3 totals 16 residues. The CDR3 loop is CASSPTGWGASYGYTF. The CDR3 coding sequence is TGTGCCAGCAGCCCGACGGGTTGGGGGGCGAGCTATGGCTACACCTTC.

This clone has just a few counts. The chain recombines TRBV5-6 with TRBJ2-1; D is unclear. With 0 bases removed from V and 13 bases from J, the gap between germline ends came to 11 bases. There are 12 residues in the CDR3. The germline gives CDR1 SGHDT, CDR2 YYEEEE. CDR3 region: CASSLARLEQFF. In nucleotides, the CDR3 is TGTGCCAGCAGCTTGGCCCGGCTGGAACAGTTCTTC. The full variable domain, its missing parts supplied by reference TRBV5-6 and TRBJ2-1, is DAGVTQSPTHLIKTRGQQVTLRCSPKSGHDTVSWYQQALGQGPQFIFQYYEEEERQRGNFPDRFSGHQFPNYSSELNVNALLLGDSALYLCASSLARLEQFFGPGTRLTVL.

This chain joins TRBV6-1 and TRBJ2-5; no firm D call. This CDR3 contains 13 residues. CDR1 and CDR2 (germline): MNHNS, SASEGT. V gave up 1 base and J gave up 2 bases, with 5 bases separating them. The CDR3 region is CASSEVDQETQYF. CDR3 sequence (DNA): TGTGCCAGCAGTGAAGTTGATCAAGAGACCCAGTACTTC.